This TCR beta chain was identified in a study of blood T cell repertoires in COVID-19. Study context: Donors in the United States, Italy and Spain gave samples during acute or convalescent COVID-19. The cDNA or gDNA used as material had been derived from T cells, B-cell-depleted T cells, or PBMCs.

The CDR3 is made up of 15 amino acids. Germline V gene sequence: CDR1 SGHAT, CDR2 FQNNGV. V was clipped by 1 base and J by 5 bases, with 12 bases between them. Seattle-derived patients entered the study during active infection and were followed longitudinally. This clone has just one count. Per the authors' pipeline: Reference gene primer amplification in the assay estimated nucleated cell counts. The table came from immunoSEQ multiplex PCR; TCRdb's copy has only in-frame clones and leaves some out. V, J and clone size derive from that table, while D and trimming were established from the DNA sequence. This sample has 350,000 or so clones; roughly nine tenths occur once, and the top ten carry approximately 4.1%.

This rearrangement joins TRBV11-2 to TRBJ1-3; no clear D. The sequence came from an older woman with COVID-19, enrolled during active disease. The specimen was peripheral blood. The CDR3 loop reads CASSLGGGGRNTIYF. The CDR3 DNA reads TGTGCCAGCAGCTTAGGAGGAGGAGGGAGAAACACCATATATTTT.